The 11 T cell receptor beta chains below were found in one sample sequenced in a study of beta chain features in type 1 diabetes. All of the isolated RNA was reverse transcribed, so expressed TCRB transcripts were sequenced. The repertoire was sequenced with immunoSEQ multiplex PCR; TCRdb's copy has only in-frame clones and lacks some. The sample carries 150,000 or so clones, about 51% recorded once. The sample comprised Tregs from blood. Receptor source: a man between 18 and 35 years old in good health.

This rearrangement joins TRBV5-1 to TRBJ2-2; 9 bases line up with TRBD2. Germline V CDR1 and CDR2: SGHRS, YFSETQ. V trimming: 1 base; J trimming: 0 bases; junction bases outside the gene matches: 1. The CDR3 is 16 amino acids. The CDR3 spells CASSLLAGANTGELFF. For the CDR3, the DNA is TGCGCCAGCAGCTTGTTAGCGGGAGCGAACACCGGGGAGCTGTTTTTT.

In its sample, this clone was seen a few times. The rearrangement uses TRBV29-1 and TRBJ2-2, with D tentatively TRBD1 (5 bases). Germline V gene lookup returns CDR1 SQVTM and CDR2 ANQGSEA. V lost 5 bases, J lost 4 bases, and 14 bases lay in between. The CDR3 sequence is 14 residues long. The CDR3 sequence is CSVLQVKGTGELFF. The CDR3 region has the DNA TGCAGCGTTTTACAGGTGAAAGGCACCGGGGAGCTGTTTTTT.

This chain uses TRBV5-6 with TRBJ2-1; D not certain. The CDR3 has 13 amino acids. CDR1 SGHDT and CDR2 YYEEEE come from the germline V gene. The germline V and J ends were trimmed by 0 bases and 10 bases, with 11 bases remaining between them. In nucleotides, the CDR3 is TGTGCCAGCAGCTTGGGGCCCCCCCAGGAGCAGTTCTTC. It encodes CASSLGPPQEQFF.

This clone was counted only a few times. This chain connects TRBV10-3 to TRBJ1-6; D possibly corresponds to TRBD1 (6 bases). V shed 3 bases and J shed 7 bases, with 10 bases lying between them. Germline CDR1 and CDR2: ENHRY and SYGVKD. The length of the CDR3 is 14 residues. The DNA of the CDR3 is TGTGCCATCAGTGATGGCAGGGGAAATTCACCCCTCCACTTT. Translated, it gives CAISDGRGNSPLHF.

The sample holds a few counts of this clone. The chain uses TRBV7-9 and TRBJ2-7, with D unresolved. The germline V gene encodes CDR1 SEHNR and CDR2 FQNEAQ (reference sequence). The CDR3 extends over 14 amino acids. V lost 1 base and J 4 bases, leaving 11 bases between the germline ends. The CDR3 region has the DNA TGTGCCAGCAGCTTAGTCCTCGGTCCGTACGAGCAGTACTTC. The encoded protein is CASSLVLGPYEQYF.

This clone appeared a few times. J is TRBJ1-3 and V is TRBV18; D gene ambiguous. The germline V gene encodes CDR1 KGHSH and CDR2 LQKENI. The CDR3 is 16 amino acids. V was pared by 3 bases and J by 0 bases, with 12 bases between. The CDR3 protein is CASSPARILSGNTIYF. For the CDR3, the DNA is TGTGCCAGCTCACCCGCGAGGATTCTCTCTGGAAACACCATATATTTT.

The V and J genes are TRBV4-2 and TRBJ2-2; the match to TRBD2 covers 8 bases. Germline CDR1 reads LGHNA; CDR2 reads YNFKEQ. V lost 0 bases to trimming and J lost 6 bases; unmatched junction nucleotides: 9. The CDR3 has 17 residues. CDR3 region: CASSQDSRAGGSGELFF. As DNA, the CDR3 is TGTGCCAGCAGCCAAGATAGTCGGGCGGGGGGTTCCGGGGAGCTGTTTTTT.

This clone was picked up a small number of times. The chain joins TRBV15 to TRBJ1-3, with 8 bases matching TRBD1. The CDR3 is made up of 16 amino acids. Germline values: CDR1 LNHNV, CDR2 YYDKDF (reference sequence). V shed 2 bases, J shed 2 bases, and the junction held 5 bases outside the gene matches. CDR3 protein: CATSRRTGLTGNTIYF. The CDR3 nucleotides are TGTGCCACCAGCAGACGGACAGGGTTGACTGGAAACACCATATATTTT. Complete variable domain (other parts from reference TRBV15 and TRBJ1-3): DAMVIQNPRYQVTQFGKPVTLSCSQTLNHNVMYWYQQKSSQAPKLLFHYYDKDFNNEADTPDNFQSRRPNTSFCFLDIRSPGLGDTAMYLCATSRRTGLTGNTIYFGEGSWLTVV.

The genes are TRBV7-2 and TRBJ1-1, with 10 positions matching TRBD1. The J segment lost 12 bases and the V segment lost 5 bases, leaving 6 bases of the junction unmatched. This CDR3 comprises 12 residues. CDR1 is SGHTA and CDR2 is FQGNSA in the germline V gene. The CDR3 DNA reads as TGTGCCAGCAGCCCATGGACAGGGGGGCCTTTCTTT. Translated: CASSPWTGGPFF.

This chain links TRBV18 with TRBJ1-5; 8 nucleotides line up with TRBD1. V dropped 1 base and J dropped 5; count of bases not matched to a gene: 4. This CDR3 is built from 15 residues. Germline CDR1 is KGHSH and CDR2 is LQKENI. The CDR3 DNA is TGTGCCAGCTCACCACAGGGACAGGATTATCAGCCCCAGCATTTT. Protein: CASSPQGQDYQPQHF.

The V and J genes are TRBV30 and TRBJ2-7; TRBD2 is a possible D gene (6 bases). V was pared by 2 bases and J by 5 bases, with 10 bases between. The CDR3 extends over 12 amino acids. Germline CDR1 reads GTSNPN; CDR2 reads SVGIG (reference sequence). The CDR3 DNA sequence: TGTGCCTGGAGTCCAACGGGGGACGAGCAGTACTTC. Translation: CAWSPTGDEQYF.